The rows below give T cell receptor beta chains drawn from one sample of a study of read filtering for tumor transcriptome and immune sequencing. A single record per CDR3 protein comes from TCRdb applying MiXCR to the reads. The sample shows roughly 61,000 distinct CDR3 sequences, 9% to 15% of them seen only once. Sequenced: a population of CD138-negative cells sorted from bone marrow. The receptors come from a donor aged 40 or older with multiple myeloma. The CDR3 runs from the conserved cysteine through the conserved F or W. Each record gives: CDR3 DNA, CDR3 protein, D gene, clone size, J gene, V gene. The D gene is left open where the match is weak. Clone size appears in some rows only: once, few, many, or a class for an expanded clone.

TGTGCCACCAGCAGAGATCCCTCCGGGGGGGCGATGGATACGCAGTATTTT | CATSRDPSGGAMDTQYF | TRBD2 | many | TRBJ2-3 | TRBV15
TGTGCTAGCTCAAAACAGGCGGCAAAGGGGGAGACCCAGTACTTC | CASSKQAAKGETQYF | - | many | TRBJ2-5 | TRBV7-7
TGCAGCGTTGAGGGGCAGGGAAGGGAAGAGACCCAGTACTTC | CSVEGQGREETQYF | - | many | TRBJ2-5 | TRBV29-1
TGTGCCAGCAGCTTAATGGAGTTGAACACCGGGGAGCTGTTTTTT | CASSLMELNTGELFF | - | many | TRBJ2-2 | TRBV7-3
TGTGCCAGCAGCCGACAGAGATCCTACGAGCAGTACTTC | CASSRQRSYEQYF | - | many | TRBJ2-7 | TRBV12-3/TRBV12-4
TGTGCCGGGGAGAGGAGGAGTCCGAACACCGGGGAGCTGTTTTTT | CAGERRSPNTGELFF | - | - | TRBJ2-2 | TRBV2
TGTGCCAGCAGCCACGTACAGGGACAGGGACAAACTAATGAAAAACTGTTTTTT | CASSHVQGQGQTNEKLFF | TRBD1 | many | TRBJ1-4 | TRBV3-1
TGTGCTACAGATGCGGACAGTTCCTATGGCTACACCTTC | CATDADSSYGYTF | - | many | TRBJ1-2 | TRBV12-5
TGTGCCAGCAGCTTAGAGGGGGGCATGAAGACCCAGTACTTC | CASSLEGGMKTQYF | - | many | TRBJ2-5 | TRBV7-3
TGCGCCAGCAGCCGGGAGATACCCGACACTGAAGCTTTCTTT | CASSREIPDTEAFF | - | many | TRBJ1-1 | TRBV5-1
TGCAGTGCTAGTTACTACAGACAGGGGAGCTCCTACAATGAGCAGTTCTTC | CSASYYRQGSSYNEQFF | TRBD1 | many | TRBJ2-1 | TRBV20-1
TGTGCCAGCTCACCGAGCCTCCAAGAGACCCAGTACTTC | CASSPSLQETQYF | - | many | TRBJ2-5 | TRBV18
TGTGCCAGCAGCTTGGGCAGGGGCTATTTCAATGAGCAGTTCTTC | CASSLGRGYFNEQFF | - | many | TRBJ2-1 | TRBV5-6
TGTGCCAGCAGCTCAGGCCGTAATACCTATGAAGCTTTCTTT | CASSSGRNTYEAFF | - | many | TRBJ1-1 | TRBV7-2
TGCGCCAGCAGCCGAAGCCTAACAAGGGACACTGAAGCTTTCTTT | CASSRSLTRDTEAFF | - | many | TRBJ1-1 | TRBV4-1
TGTGCCATCAGTGAGAGGACTAACACTGAAGCTTTCTTT | CAISERTNTEAFF | - | many | TRBJ1-1 | TRBV10-3
- | CASSFWRGDTQYF | - | few | TRBJ2-3 | TRBV11-2
TGCAGTGCTAGAGTTAGCGGGGGGATGGATGAGCAGTTCTTC | CSARVSGGMDEQFF | TRBD2 | - | TRBJ2-1 | TRBV20-1
TGTGCCAGCAGAGCAGGACTAGCAAAGTTGGAGACCCAGTACTTC | CASRAGLAKLETQYF | TRBD2 | many | TRBJ2-5 | TRBV2
TGTGCCAGCAGTGAAGCATGGGGAGGGATGTTTAGCAATCAGCCCCAGCATTTT | CASSEAWGGMFSNQPQHF | - | many | TRBJ1-5 | TRBV6-1
TGTGCCAGCAGCTGGACAGAGAACACTGGAGCTTTCTTC | CASSWTENTGAFF | - | - | TRBJ1-1 | TRBV7-2
TGCAGCGGTAAGGACAGGGCGGACACTGAAGCTTTCTTT | CSGKDRADTEAFF | TRBD1 | many | TRBJ1-1 | TRBV29-1
TGCAGAGCAAGGGACACCCTAAGGGGCCTCTCTGGAAACACCATATATTTT | CRARDTLRGLSGNTIYF | - | - | TRBJ1-3 | TRBV20-1
TGTGCCAGCAGCAAACGAGCGGGGGGGCTATCAGATACGCAGTATTTT | CASSKRAGGLSDTQYF | - | many | TRBJ2-3 | TRBV21-1
TGTGCCAGCAGTGAACCGGGGGCGAGAGCCAAAAACATTCAGTACTTC | CASSEPGARAKNIQYF | - | many | TRBJ2-4 | TRBV25-1
TGCGCCAGCAGCCGGGCGGGGAGCACTGAAGCTTTCTTT | CASSRAGSTEAFF | - | many | TRBJ1-1 | TRBV5-1
TGTGCCAGCAGCCAAGCCACCTCGGCCACCTACGAGCTGTACTTC | CASSQATSATYELYF | - | many | TRBJ2-7 | TRBV3-1
TGTGCCAGCACGGAGGGTAGAGTGAGAAATCAGCCCCAGCATTTT | CASTEGRVRNQPQHF | - | many | TRBJ1-5 | TRBV6-1
TGTGCCAGCAGTTACTCGAGCAGGGGTGGCAATCAGCCCCAGCATTTT | CASSYSSRGGNQPQHF | - | many | TRBJ1-5 | TRBV6-5
TGTGCCAGTAGGCCCCGGGGGGCCGGAAGTGAGCAGTTCTTC | CASRPRGAGSEQFF | - | many | TRBJ2-1 | TRBV19
TGTGCCAGCCGCGCCCAGATGAACACTGAAGCTTTCTTT | CASRAQMNTEAFF | - | - | TRBJ1-1 | TRBV2
TGCAGCGTTGTCCAGTACTACGAGCAGTACTTC | CSVVQYYEQYF | - | many | TRBJ2-7 | TRBV29-1
TGTGCCAGCAGCTTGTTGCGACAGTACGATGAGCAGTTCTTC | CASSLLRQYDEQFF | - | once | TRBJ2-1 | TRBV5-6
TGTGCCTCAGCGTCCCCCGATCAGCCCCAGCATTTT | CASASPDQPQHF | - | many | TRBJ1-5 | TRBV30
TGTGCCAGCAGTTACCTACGGGGTTCTACCCACTACTTCTACGAGCAGTACTTC | CASSYLRGSTHYFYEQYF | - | many | TRBJ2-7 | TRBV6-6
TGTGCCAGTAGTATGGGCTTGTCCTCTGGAAACACCATATATTTT | CASSMGLSSGNTIYF | - | once | TRBJ1-3 | TRBV19
TGTGCCAGCAGCCTAACCGGGACAGGGGGCACAGATACGCAGTATTTT | CASSLTGTGGTDTQYF | TRBD1 | many | TRBJ2-3 | TRBV12-3/TRBV12-4
TGCGCCAGCAGCAGAGTGACAGGGGTGAACACCGGGGAGCTGTTTTTT | CASSRVTGVNTGELFF | TRBD1 | many | TRBJ2-2 | TRBV10-1